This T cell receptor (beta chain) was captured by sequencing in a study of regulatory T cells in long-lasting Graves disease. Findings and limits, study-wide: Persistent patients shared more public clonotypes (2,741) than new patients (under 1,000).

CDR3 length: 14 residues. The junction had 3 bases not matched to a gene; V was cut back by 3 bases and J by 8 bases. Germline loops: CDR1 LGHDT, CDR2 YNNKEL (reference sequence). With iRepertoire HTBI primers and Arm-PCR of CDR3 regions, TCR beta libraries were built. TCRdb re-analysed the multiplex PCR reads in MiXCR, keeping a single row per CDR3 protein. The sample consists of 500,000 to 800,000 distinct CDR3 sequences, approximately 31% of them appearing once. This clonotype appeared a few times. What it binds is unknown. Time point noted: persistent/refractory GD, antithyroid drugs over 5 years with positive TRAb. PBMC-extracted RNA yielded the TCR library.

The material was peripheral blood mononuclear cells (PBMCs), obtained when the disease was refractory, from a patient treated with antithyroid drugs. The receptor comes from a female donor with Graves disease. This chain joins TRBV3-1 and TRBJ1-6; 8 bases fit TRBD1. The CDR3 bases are TGTGCCAGCAGCCAGTCGACAGGGGATTCACCCCTCCACTTT. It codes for CASSQSTGDSPLHF.